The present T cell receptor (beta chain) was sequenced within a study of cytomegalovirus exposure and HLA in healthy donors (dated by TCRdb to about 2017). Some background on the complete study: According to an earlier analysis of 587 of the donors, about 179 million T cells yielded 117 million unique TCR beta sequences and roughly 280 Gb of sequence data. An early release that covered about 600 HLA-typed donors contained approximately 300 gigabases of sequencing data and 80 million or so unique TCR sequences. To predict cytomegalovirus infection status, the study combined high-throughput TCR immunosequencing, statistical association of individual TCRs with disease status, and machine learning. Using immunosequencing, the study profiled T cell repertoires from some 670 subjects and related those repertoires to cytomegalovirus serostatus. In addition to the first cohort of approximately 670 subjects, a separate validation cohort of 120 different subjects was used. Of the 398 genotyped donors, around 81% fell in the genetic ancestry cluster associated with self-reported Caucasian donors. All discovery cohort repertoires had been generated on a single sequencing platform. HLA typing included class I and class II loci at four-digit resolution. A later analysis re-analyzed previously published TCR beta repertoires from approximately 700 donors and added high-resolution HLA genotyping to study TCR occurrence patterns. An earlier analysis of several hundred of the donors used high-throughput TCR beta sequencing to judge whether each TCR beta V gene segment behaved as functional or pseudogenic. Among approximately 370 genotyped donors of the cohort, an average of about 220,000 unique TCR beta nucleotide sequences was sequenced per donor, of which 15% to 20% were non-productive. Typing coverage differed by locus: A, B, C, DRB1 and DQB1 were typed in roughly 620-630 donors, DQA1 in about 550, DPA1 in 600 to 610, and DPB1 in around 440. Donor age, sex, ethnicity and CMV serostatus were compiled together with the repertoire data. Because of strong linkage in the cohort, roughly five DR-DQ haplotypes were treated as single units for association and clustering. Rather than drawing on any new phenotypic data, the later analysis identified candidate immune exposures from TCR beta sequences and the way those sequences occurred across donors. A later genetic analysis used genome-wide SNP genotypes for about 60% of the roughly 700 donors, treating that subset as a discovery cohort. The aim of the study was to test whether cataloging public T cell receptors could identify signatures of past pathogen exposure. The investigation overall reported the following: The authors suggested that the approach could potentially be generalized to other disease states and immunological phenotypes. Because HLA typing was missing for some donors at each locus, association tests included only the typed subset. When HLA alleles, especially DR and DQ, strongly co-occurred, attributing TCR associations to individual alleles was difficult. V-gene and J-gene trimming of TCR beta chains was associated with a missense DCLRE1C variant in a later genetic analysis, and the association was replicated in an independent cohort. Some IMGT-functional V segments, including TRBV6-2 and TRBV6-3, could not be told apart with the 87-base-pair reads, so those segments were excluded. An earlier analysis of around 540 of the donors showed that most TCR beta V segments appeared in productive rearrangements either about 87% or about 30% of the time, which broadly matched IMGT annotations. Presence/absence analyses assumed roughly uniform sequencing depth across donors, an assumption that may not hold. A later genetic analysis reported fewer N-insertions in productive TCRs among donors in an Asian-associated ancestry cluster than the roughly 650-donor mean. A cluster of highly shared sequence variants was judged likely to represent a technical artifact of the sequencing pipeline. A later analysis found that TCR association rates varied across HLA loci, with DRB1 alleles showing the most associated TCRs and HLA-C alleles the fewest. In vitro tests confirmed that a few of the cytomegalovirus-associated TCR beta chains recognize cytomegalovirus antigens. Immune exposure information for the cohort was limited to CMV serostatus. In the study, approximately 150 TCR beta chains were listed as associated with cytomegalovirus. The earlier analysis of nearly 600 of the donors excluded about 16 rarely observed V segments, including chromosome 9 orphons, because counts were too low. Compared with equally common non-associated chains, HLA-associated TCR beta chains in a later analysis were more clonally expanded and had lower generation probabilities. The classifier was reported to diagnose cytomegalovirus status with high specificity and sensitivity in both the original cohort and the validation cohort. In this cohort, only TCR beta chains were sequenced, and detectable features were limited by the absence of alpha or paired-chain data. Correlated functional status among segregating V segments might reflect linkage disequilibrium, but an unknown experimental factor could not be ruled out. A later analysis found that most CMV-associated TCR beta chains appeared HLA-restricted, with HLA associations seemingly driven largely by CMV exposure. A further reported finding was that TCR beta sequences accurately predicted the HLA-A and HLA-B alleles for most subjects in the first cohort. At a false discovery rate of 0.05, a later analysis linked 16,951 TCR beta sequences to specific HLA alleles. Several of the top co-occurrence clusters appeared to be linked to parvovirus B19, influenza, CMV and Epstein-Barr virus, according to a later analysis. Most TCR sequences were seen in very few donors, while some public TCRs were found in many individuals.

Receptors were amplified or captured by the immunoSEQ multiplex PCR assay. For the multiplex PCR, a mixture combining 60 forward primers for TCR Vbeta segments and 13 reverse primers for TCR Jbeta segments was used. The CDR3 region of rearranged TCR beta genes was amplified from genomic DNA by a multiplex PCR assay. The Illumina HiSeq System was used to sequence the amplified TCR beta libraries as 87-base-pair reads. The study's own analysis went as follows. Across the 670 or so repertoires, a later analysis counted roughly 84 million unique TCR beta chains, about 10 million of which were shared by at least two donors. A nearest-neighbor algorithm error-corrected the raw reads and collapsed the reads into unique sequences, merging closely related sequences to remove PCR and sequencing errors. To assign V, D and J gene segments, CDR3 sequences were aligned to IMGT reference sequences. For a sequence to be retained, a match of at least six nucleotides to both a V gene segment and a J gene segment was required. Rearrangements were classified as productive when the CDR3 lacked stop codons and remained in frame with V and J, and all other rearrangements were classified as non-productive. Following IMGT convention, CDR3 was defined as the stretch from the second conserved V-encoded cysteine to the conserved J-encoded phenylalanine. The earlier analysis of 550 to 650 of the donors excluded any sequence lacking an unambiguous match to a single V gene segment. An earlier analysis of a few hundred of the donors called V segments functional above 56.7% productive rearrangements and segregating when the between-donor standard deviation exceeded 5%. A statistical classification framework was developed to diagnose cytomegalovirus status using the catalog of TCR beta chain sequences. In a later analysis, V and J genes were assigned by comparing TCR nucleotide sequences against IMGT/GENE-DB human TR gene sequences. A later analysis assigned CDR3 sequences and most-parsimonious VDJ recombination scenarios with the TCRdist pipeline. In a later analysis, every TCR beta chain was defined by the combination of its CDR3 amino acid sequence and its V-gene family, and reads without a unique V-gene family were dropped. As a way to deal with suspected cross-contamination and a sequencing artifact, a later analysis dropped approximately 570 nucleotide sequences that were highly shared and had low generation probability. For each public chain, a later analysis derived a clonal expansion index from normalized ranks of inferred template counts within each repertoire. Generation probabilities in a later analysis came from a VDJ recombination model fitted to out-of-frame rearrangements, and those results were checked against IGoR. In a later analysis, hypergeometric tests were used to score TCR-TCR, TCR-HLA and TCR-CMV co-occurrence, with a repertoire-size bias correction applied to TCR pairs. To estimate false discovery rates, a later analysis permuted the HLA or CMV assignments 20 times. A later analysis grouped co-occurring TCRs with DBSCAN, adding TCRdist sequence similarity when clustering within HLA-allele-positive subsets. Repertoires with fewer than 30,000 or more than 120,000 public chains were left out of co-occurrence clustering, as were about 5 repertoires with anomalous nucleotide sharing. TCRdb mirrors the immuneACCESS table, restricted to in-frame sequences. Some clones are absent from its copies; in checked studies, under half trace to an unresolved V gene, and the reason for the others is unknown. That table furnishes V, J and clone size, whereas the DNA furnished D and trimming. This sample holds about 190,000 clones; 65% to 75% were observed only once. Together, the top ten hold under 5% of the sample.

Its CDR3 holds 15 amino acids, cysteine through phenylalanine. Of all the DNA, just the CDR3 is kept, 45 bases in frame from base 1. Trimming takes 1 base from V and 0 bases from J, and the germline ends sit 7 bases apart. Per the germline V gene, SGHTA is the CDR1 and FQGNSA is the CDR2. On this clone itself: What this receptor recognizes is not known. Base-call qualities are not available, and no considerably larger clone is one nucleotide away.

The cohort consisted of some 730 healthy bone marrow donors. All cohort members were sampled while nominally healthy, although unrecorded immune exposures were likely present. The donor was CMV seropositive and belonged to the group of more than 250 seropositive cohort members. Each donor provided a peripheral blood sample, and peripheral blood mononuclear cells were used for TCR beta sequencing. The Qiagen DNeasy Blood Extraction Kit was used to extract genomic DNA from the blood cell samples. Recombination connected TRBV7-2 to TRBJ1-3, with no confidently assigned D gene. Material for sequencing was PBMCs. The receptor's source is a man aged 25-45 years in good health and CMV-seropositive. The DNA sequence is TGTGCCAGCAGCTTAGAACTCTTCTCTGGAAACACCATATATTTT. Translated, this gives CASSLELFSGNTIYF.